The 29 T cell receptor beta chains in this list originate from one sample, sequenced in a study of CD8+ T cells in alopecia areata. The sequencing template was cDNA reverse transcribed from extracted RNA. Data came from immunoSEQ multiplex PCR; TCRdb stores just in-frame clones and leaves some out. The sample consists of approximately 150,000 clones, around 58% of them appearing once. Treatment specified: oral pan-JAK inhibitor, 5-10 mg twice daily. The sequenced sample was CD4+ T cells sorted from blood, obtained between weeks 55 and 65, from a patient treated with tofacitinib. The receptors originated from a human donor with alopecia areata.

The chain employs TRBV5-1 and TRBJ2-5; D uncertain. CDR1 and CDR2 from the germline V gene are SGHRS and YFSETQ. V lost 4 bases to trimming and J lost 0 bases, with 7 bases between them. The CDR3 consists of 13 residues. CDR3 bases: TGCGCCAGCAGCCCAGGTCACCAAGAGACCCAGTACTTC. Translating it yields CASSPGHQETQYF.

This rearrangement joins TRBV5-4 to TRBJ2-3; D remains ambiguous. With 3 bases removed from V and 2 bases from J, the gap between germline ends came to 7 bases. This CDR3 is built from 13 residues. CDR1 is SGHNT, CDR2 YYREEE, per germline (reference sequence). CDR3 DNA sequence: TGTGCCAGCAGCTCCCCCCTCACAGATACGCAGTATTTT. Protein sequence: CASSSPLTDTQYF.

This chain joins TRBV30 and TRBJ1-1, with D maybe TRBD1 (6 bases). Germline values: CDR1 GTSNPN, CDR2 SVGIG (reference sequence). The length of the CDR3 is 13 residues. V lost 1 base and J lost 7, with 13 bases in between. CDR3 amino acids: CAWSAPLQGEAFF. The CDR3 nucleotides are TGTGCCTGGAGTGCACCATTACAGGGTGAAGCTTTCTTT.

This clone was found once. J is TRBJ2-5 and V is TRBV30, with D maybe TRBD1 (6 bases). CDR3 length: 12 residues. Germline CDR1 reads GTSNPN; CDR2 reads SVGIG (reference sequence). Trimming left V 3 bases short and J 3 bases short, with 8 bases between. For the CDR3, the DNA is TGTGCCTGGAGACGGACAGAAGAGACCCAGTACTTC. The encoded protein is CAWRRTEETQYF.

This clone was recorded only once. V and J are TRBV27 and TRBJ1-3; TRBD1 matches at 12 bases. With V trimmed by 6 bases and J by 4 bases, 4 bases remained unmatched. The V gene's germline CDR1 is MNHEY and CDR2 SMNVEV (reference sequence). The CDR3 has 15 residues. CDR3 region: CASRGQGARGNTIYF. CDR3 DNA sequence: TGTGCCAGCAGGGGACAGGGGGCGCGGGGAAACACCATATATTTT.

The genes are TRBV30 and TRBJ2-2; either TRBD1 or TRBD2 may fit D (6 bases each). Germline CDR1 GTSNPN, CDR2 SVGIG (reference sequence). Trimming stripped 4 bases from V and 5 bases from J, with 14 bases between. This CDR3 region has 14 residues. For the CDR3, the DNA is TGTGCCTGGAAAAGGGGGGCCGGAACCGGGGAGCTGTTTTTT. This translates into CAWKRGAGTGELFF.

There are many counts of this clone. The rearrangement links TRBV2 to TRBJ2-2, with D possibly TRBD2 on 6 matching bases. Germline V gene data show CDR1 as SNHLY and CDR2 as FYNNEI. Trimming left V 7 bases short and J 6 bases short, with 12 bases between. The CDR3 has 13 amino acids. For the CDR3, the DNA is TGTGCCAGCATCTGGAGGGACCCCGGGGAGCTGTTTTTT. This encodes CASIWRDPGELFF.

The chain uses TRBV23-1 and TRBJ2-5; a weak D match, TRBD1 (6 bases). TRBV23-1 is annotated as an ORF whose role is uncertain. There are 18 residues in the CDR3. Between the trimmed V and J ends, which lost 0 bases and 3 bases, there was a span of 20 bases. The CDR3: CASSQSLGKQGPEETQYF. CDR3 coding DNA: TGCGCCAGCAGTCAATCTCTTGGCAAACAGGGTCCCGAAGAGACCCAGTACTTC.

The CDR3 DNA reads as TGTGCCAGCAGCGACCGGGACAGGGACTCTGGGGCCAACGTCCTGACTTTC. Amino acids: CASSDRDRDSGANVLTF. The chain employs TRBV28 and TRBJ2-6, with TRBD1 matching over 9 bases. Germline V gene data show CDR1 as MDHEN and CDR2 as SYDVKM. The CDR3 has 17 amino acids. The V segment lost 6 bases and the J segment 0 bases; nucleotides outside the gene matches: 6.

Only a few counts were recorded for this clone. The gene calls are TRBV20-1 and TRBJ1-2, with D hard to call. Germline CDR1 and CDR2: DFQATT and SNEGSKA (reference sequence). There are 10 residues in the CDR3. Trimming removed 1 base from V and 6 bases from J, with 3 bases in between. CDR3 region: CSARGNGYTF. CDR3 nucleotide sequence: TGCAGTGCTAGAGGGAATGGCTACACCTTC.

This sequence joins TRBV5-1 and TRBJ2-7, with TRBD1 identical over 9 bases. From germline, CDR1 is SGHRS and CDR2 YFSETQ. This CDR3 has 15 residues. V gave up 5 bases and J gave up 2 bases; unmatched junction bases: 8. The CDR3 reads CASRPSGTGTYEQYF. The CDR3 coding sequence is TGCGCCAGCAGGCCATCCGGGACAGGGACCTACGAGCAGTACTTC.

This sequence joins TRBV11-2 and TRBJ1-2, with D maybe TRBD1 (5 bases). The length of the CDR3 is 14 residues. The V end lost 4 bases, the J end lost 8 bases, and 17 bases lay between the germline ends. The V gene's germline CDR1 is SGHAT and CDR2 FQNNGV. The CDR3 here is CASSSRTGPGGYTF. CDR3 bases: TGTGCCAGCAGCTCCCGTACAGGTCCGGGAGGCTACACCTTC. The full variable domain, with the rest looked up from reference TRBV11-2 and TRBJ1-2, is EAGVAQSPRYKIIEKRQSVAFWCNPISGHATLYWYQQILGQGPKLLIQFQNNGVVDDSQLPKDRFSAERLKGVDSTLKIQPAKLEDSAVYLCASSSRTGPGGYTFGSGTRLTVV.

This sequence joins TRBV7-9 and TRBJ2-7; perhaps TRBD2 as D (6 bases). Deletions cut 5 bases from V and 4 bases from J, with 15 bases between. The CDR3 runs 14 residues. Germline CDR1 SEHNR, CDR2 FQNEAQ (reference sequence). The CDR3 loop reads CASSQTSHSYEQYF. Written as DNA, the CDR3 is TGTGCCAGCAGCCAGACTAGTCACTCGTACGAGCAGTACTTC.

This rearrangement joins TRBV15 to TRBJ2-1; D is possibly TRBD2 (5 bases). This CDR3 has 13 residues. V was pared by 4 bases and J by 7 bases, with 11 bases between. Germline loops: CDR1 LNHNV, CDR2 YYDKDF (reference sequence). CDR3 in amino acids: CATSTSSGNEQFF. In DNA, the CDR3 is TGTGCCACCAGCACGAGCTCGGGGAATGAGCAGTTCTTC. Looking up the rest from reference TRBV15 and TRBJ2-1 gives the full variable domain: DAMVIQNPRYQVTQFGKPVTLSCSQTLNHNVMYWYQQKSSQAPKLLFHYYDKDFNNEADTPDNFQSRRPNTSFCFLDIRSPGLGDTAMYLCATSTSSGNEQFFGPGTRLTVL.

This clone has a handful of counts. The gene calls are TRBV6-5 and TRBJ1-1; no reliable D call. Trimming left V 6 bases short and J 5 bases short, with 16 bases between. Germline V gene data show CDR1 as MNHEY and CDR2 as SVGAGI. The CDR3 is 14 amino acids. CDR3 region: CASSLADLRTEAFF. Written as DNA, the CDR3 is TGTGCCAGCAGCCTTGCGGACCTTCGGACTGAAGCTTTCTTT.

The rearrangement joins TRBV6-5 to TRBJ2-7, with D maybe TRBD1 (5 bases). CDR3 length equals 13 residues. In germline, CDR1 is MNHEY, CDR2 SVGAGI. Trimming took 4 bases from V and 1 from J, leaving 8 bases between them. This chain's CDR3 is CASSSRVSYEQYF. In nucleotides, the CDR3 is TGTGCCAGCAGTTCCAGGGTATCCTACGAGCAGTACTTC.

This clone was counted a single time. The chain joins TRBV9 to TRBJ2-1, with 12 nucleotides matching TRBD2. CDR1 is SGDLS and CDR2 is YYNGEE in the germline V gene. The CDR3 sequence is 17 residues long. The J segment lost 3 bases and the V segment lost 4 bases, leaving 8 bases of the junction unmatched. Written as DNA, the CDR3 is TGTGCCAGCAGCCCAGGACTAGCGGGGAGATACTACAATGAGCAGTTCTTC. Its protein is CASSPGLAGRYYNEQFF.

This clone was picked up a small number of times. The V gene is TRBV9, the J gene TRBJ2-7; possible D gene TRBD1, 5 bases. V lost 0 bases and J 3 bases, leaving 10 bases between the germline ends. Germline V CDR1 and CDR2: SGDLS, YYNGEE. The CDR3 length is 14 residues. The CDR3 protein is CASSVGGTGYEQYF. CDR3 DNA: TGTGCCAGCAGCGTAGGCGGTACAGGCTACGAGCAGTACTTC.

This clone came up a few times. CDR3 residues: CASSQDRWSSTDTQYF. Written as DNA, the CDR3 is TGCGCCAGCAGCCAAGATCGATGGTCTAGCACAGATACGCAGTATTTT. The V call is TRBV4-1, the J call TRBJ2-3; no clear D. Germline V CDR1 and CDR2: MGHRA, YSYEKL. This CDR3 is 16 amino acids long. V dropped 0 bases and J dropped 0 bases, with 10 bases sitting between them.

The chain carries TRBV7-2 and TRBJ2-3; 10 bases are shared with TRBD2. The V segment lost 2 bases and the J segment 3 bases; nucleotides outside the gene matches: 11. The CDR3 is 18 residues long. Germline V gene data show CDR1 as SGHTA and CDR2 as FQGNSA. The CDR3 nucleotides are TGTGCCAGCAGCTTAAGTCCTCCTAGCGGGGGTCGGACAGATACGCAGTATTTT. This encodes CASSLSPPSGGRTDTQYF.

This sequence joins TRBV5-1 and TRBJ2-5; 10 nucleotides agree with TRBD1. The CDR3 has 16 amino acids. CDR1 SGHRS and CDR2 YFSETQ come from the germline V gene. The trim removed 1 base at V and 2 bases at J, leaving 5 bases unmatched. The CDR3 region has the DNA TGCGCCAGCAGCTTGACCGGGACAGGGGTTCAAGAGACCCAGTACTTC. Residues: CASSLTGTGVQETQYF.

The genes are TRBV4-1 and TRBJ1-6; the D is unclear. Trimming pared 0 bases from V and 9 bases from J, leaving 9 bases between. The CDR3 runs 14 residues. Germline assignment: CDR1 MGHRA and CDR2 YSYEKL. The DNA of the CDR3 is TGCGCCAGCAGCCAAGACCCGAAGGGTTCACCCCTCCACTTT. Translating it yields CASSQDPKGSPLHF.

V is TRBV6-5 and J is TRBJ2-5, with a possible D match to TRBD2 (6 bases). The V gene lost 7 bases and the J gene lost 5 bases, with 17 bases spanning the gap. The CDR3 runs to 14 residues. Germline V gene lookup returns CDR1 MNHEY and CDR2 SVGAGI. The chain's CDR3 is CASTNAGTAETQYF. CDR3 DNA sequence: TGTGCCAGCACCAACGCGGGGACCGCCGAGACCCAGTACTTC.

The V call is TRBV27, the J call TRBJ2-7, with D possibly matching TRBD1 (5 bases). Germline V gene lookup returns CDR1 MNHEY and CDR2 SMNVEV (reference sequence). This CDR3 has 12 residues. Trimming took 9 bases from V and 4 from J, leaving 13 bases between them. The CDR3 DNA reads as TGTGCCAGTGGACCAAGGGGTTACGAGCAGTACTTC. This codes for CASGPRGYEQYF.

Only a few counts were recorded for this clone. The rearrangement links TRBV7-9 to TRBJ1-2; TRBD1 is a possible D gene (5 bases). V was cut by 3 bases and J by 2 bases, with 10 bases left in between. Germline V lookup: CDR1 SEHNR, CDR2 FQNEAQ (reference sequence). This CDR3 is built from 14 residues. CDR3 region: CASSLSTVNYGYTF. The CDR3 DNA reads TGTGCCAGCAGCTTGTCGACAGTGAACTATGGCTACACCTTC. Supplemented by reference TRBV7-9 and TRBJ1-2, the full variable domain reads DTGVSQNPRHKITKRGQNVTFRCDPISEHNRLYWYRQTLGQGPEFLTYFQNEAQLEKSRLLSDRFSAERPKGSFSTLEIQRTEQGDSAMYLCASSLSTVNYGYTFGSGTRLTVV.

This clone was seen repeatedly, ten times or more. J is TRBJ1-6 and V is TRBV7-9; TRBD1 matches 9 bases. Germline V gene lookup returns CDR1 SEHNR and CDR2 FQNEAQ (reference sequence). V lost 5 bases to trimming and J lost 9 bases; unmatched junction nucleotides: 8. This CDR3 region has 15 residues. The DNA of the CDR3 is TGTGCCAGCAGCCGTATGGGACAGGGTGGTTCACCCCTCCACTTT. It encodes CASSRMGQGGSPLHF. Together with reference TRBV7-9 and TRBJ1-6, the CDR3 gives the full variable domain: DTGVSQNPRHKITKRGQNVTFRCDPISEHNRLYWYRQTLGQGPEFLTYFQNEAQLEKSRLLSDRFSAERPKGSFSTLEIQRTEQGDSAMYLCASSRMGQGGSPLHFGNGTRLTVT.

The rearrangement uses TRBV4-2 and TRBJ2-6; 8 bases line up with TRBD2. The CDR3 totals 19 residues. The trim removed 3 bases at V and 3 bases at J, leaving 13 bases unmatched. Germline V gene data show CDR1 as LGHNA and CDR2 as YNFKEQ. CDR3 loop: CASSHPPRAGGVGANVLTF. The CDR3 nucleotides read TGTGCCAGCAGCCACCCTCCCCGGGCGGGGGGTGTTGGGGCCAACGTCCTGACTTTC.

The gene calls are TRBV5-1 and TRBJ2-7, with D perhaps TRBD1 (5 bases). Germline CDR1 SGHRS, CDR2 YFSETQ. The V and J ends lost 3 bases and 3 bases respectively, with 16 bases between them. This CDR3 region has 15 residues. CDR3 amino acids: CASSSPQGPIYEQYF. CDR3 in DNA: TGCGCCAGCAGCTCCCCGCAGGGTCCCATCTACGAGCAGTACTTC.

This clone appeared a few times. V gene TRBV7-9 combines with J gene TRBJ2-7, with no clear D. Per the germline V gene, CDR1 is SEHNR and CDR2 is FQNEAQ (reference sequence). Between the trimmed V and J ends, which lost 2 bases and 0 bases, there was a span of 5 bases. The CDR3 is 13 amino acids. In DNA, the CDR3 is TGTGCCAGCAGCTTAACCAGCTCCTACGAGCAGTACTTC. As protein: CASSLTSSYEQYF.